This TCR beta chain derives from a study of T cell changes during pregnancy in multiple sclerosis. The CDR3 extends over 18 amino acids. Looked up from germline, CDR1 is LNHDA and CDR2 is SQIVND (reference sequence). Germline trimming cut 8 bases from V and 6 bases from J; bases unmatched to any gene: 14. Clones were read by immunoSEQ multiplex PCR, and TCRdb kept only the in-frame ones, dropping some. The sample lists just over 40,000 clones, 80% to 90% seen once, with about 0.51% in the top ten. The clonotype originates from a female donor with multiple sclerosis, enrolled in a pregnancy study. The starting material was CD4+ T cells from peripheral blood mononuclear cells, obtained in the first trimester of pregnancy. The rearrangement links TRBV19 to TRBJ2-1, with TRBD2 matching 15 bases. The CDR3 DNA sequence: TGTGCCAGTGAACCGGGACTAGCGGGAGGCTCAGCTTTCAATGAGCAGTTCTTC. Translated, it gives CASEPGLAGGSAFNEQFF.